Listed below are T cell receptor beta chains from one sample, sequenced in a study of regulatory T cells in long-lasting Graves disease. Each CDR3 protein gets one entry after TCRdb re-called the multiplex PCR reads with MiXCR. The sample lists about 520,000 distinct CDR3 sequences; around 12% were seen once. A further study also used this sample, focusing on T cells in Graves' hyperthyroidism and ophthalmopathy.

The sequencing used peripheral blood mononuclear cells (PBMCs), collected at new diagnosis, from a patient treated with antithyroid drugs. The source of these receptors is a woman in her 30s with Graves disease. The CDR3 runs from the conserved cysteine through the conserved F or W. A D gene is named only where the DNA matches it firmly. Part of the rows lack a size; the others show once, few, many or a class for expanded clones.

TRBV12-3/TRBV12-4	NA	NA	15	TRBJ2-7	CASSLWGRNNYEQYF	TGTGCCAGCAGTTTATGGGGACGGAACAACTACGAGCAGTACTTC
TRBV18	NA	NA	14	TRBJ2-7	CASSPSGSSYEPYF	TGTGCCAGCTCACCATCAGGGAGCTCCTACGAGCCGTACTTC
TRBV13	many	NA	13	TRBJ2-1	CASSPPPYNEQFF	TGTGCCAGCAGCCCCCCACCCTACAATGAGCAGTTCTTC
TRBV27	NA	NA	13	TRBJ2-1	CASRPIQGSGQFF	TGTGCCAGCAGGCCTATTCAGGGAAGTGGGCAGTTCTTC
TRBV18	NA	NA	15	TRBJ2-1	CASSPRMSSYNEQFF	TGTGCCAGCTCACCTAGGATGAGCTCCTACAATGAGCAGTTCTTC
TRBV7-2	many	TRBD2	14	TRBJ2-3	CASSLSGGTDTQYF	TGTGCCAGCAGCCTTAGCGGGGGCACAGATACGCAGTATTTT
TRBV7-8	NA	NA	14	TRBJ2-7	CASSLGTVRYEQYF	TGTGCCAGCAGCTTAGGGACAGTAAGATACGAGCAGTACTTC
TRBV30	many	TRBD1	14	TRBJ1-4	CAWSSGTGHEKLFF	TGTGCCTGGAGTTCCGGGACAGGGCATGAAAAACTGTTTTTT
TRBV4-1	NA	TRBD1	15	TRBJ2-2	CASRPGTGSSGELFF	TGCGCCAGCAGGCCCGGGACAGGGAGTTCGGGGGAGCTGTTTTTT
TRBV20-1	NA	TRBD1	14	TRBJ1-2	CSAVHAQGNYGYTF	TGCAGTGCTGTACACGCACAGGGGAACTATGGCTACACCTTC
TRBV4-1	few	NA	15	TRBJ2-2	CASSQFGLNTGELFF	TGCGCCAGCAGCCAATTCGGGTTAAACACCGGGGAGCTGTTTTTT